Shown below are 27 T cell receptor beta chains from a single sample sequenced in a study of CXCR3-negative and CXCR3-positive naive CD8 T cells. The libraries of TRB cDNA were constructed through 5' RACE using UMI labels. TCRdb reprocessed the 5' RACE reads and stores each CDR3 protein as one record, lacking DNA. The table for this sample gives 50,000 to 65,000 distinct CDR3 sequences. Source material: memory CD8+ T cells from blood. The source of these receptors is a human donor in good health. Some clones in this sample may be carry-over from other donors' samples.

V and J are TRBV7-2 and TRBJ2-7; TCRdb names TRBD2, which stays unverified in the absence of DNA. The CDR3 covers 15 residues. Germline values: CDR1 SGHTA, CDR2 FQGNSA. The CDR3 reads CASSNGTSGVVEQYF.

The chain joins TRBV29-1 to TRBJ2-7; TCRdb calls TRBD1, which cannot be checked without DNA. Per the germline V gene, CDR1 is SQVTM and CDR2 is ANQGSEA. This CDR3 comprises 15 residues. The chain's CDR3 is CSVEGTDGGSYEQYF.

This chain joins TRBV10-3 and TRBJ1-4; with no DNA, the TCRdb D assignment of TRBD1 cannot be verified. CDR1 is ENHRY and CDR2 is SYGVKD in the germline V gene. The CDR3 has 18 residues. The CDR3 spells CAISPAGTDRPNDEKLFF.

V usage is TRBV29-1 and J usage is TRBJ1-1; the D call of TRBD1 rests on TCRdb alone, since no DNA is present to check it. Germline V lookup: CDR1 SQVTM, CDR2 ANQGSEA. The CDR3 totals 13 residues. The CDR3 loop reads CSARTGMGTEAFF.

The genes are TRBV28 and TRBJ2-5; the D gene TCRdb calls, TRBD1, cannot be checked with no DNA. The CDR3 length is 15 residues. Per germline, CDR1 MDHEN and CDR2 SYDVKM. The CDR3 reads CASSGRDNGQETQYF.

This chain connects TRBV29-1 to TRBJ2-1; TCRdb picks TRBD2, but there is no DNA to check that call. The CDR3 loop spans 19 amino acids. Germline lookup yields CDR1 SQVTM and CDR2 ANQGSEA. CDR3: CSVEDEGLAGGLYSAEQFF.

V and J are TRBV12-3 or TRBV12-4 and TRBJ1-1; TCRdb's D call, TRBD1, is unchecked because there is no DNA. The CDR3 is 17 amino acids. The CDR3 is CASSFDRDFPGSTEAFF.

V and J are TRBV28 and TRBJ1-6; TCRdb's D gene call, TRBD1, goes unchecked for lack of DNA. The CDR3 has 14 amino acids. Germline-derived CDR1 and CDR2 are MDHEN and SYDVKM. The CDR3 region is CASSLGQGSPPLHF. The full variable domain, in which reference TRBV28 and TRBJ1-6 provide the parts outside the CDR3, is DVKVTQSSRYLVKRTGEKVFLECVQDMDHENMFWYRQDPGLGLRLIYFSYDVKMKEKGDIPEGYSVSREKKERFSLILESASTNQTSMYLCASSLGQGSPPLHFGNGTRLTVT.

The chain carries TRBV7-7 and TRBJ2-3. The CDR3 has 13 amino acids. Per germline, CDR1 SSHAT and CDR2 FNYEAQ (reference sequence). The CDR3 sequence is CASSLVDTDTQYF.

V and J are TRBV12-3 or TRBV12-4 and TRBJ2-1; no DNA is available, so the TRBD2 call from TCRdb remains unchecked. This CDR3 has 15 amino acids. CDR3 region: CASRPTTTHYNEQFF.

The CDR3 sequence: CASSRTGQPTYEQYF. The chain combines TRBV7-2 with TRBJ2-7; TCRdb returns TRBD1, unconfirmable since there is no DNA. Germline V gives CDR1 SGHTA, CDR2 FQGNSA. The CDR3 totals 15 residues. The full variable domain, with the rest looked up from reference TRBV7-2 and TRBJ2-7, is GAGVSQSPSNKVTEKGKDVELRCDPISGHTALYWYRQSLGQGLEFLIYFQGNSAPDKSGLPSDRFSAERTGGSVSTLTIQRTQQEDSAVYLCASSRTGQPTYEQYFGPGTRLTVT.

The genes are TRBV10-3 and TRBJ1-2. CDR1 and CDR2 (germline): ENHRY, SYGVKD. The CDR3 contains 16 residues. CDR3 protein: CAIRGYFSRGDYGYTF.

This CDR3 reads CASSYDRGDYEQYF. This rearrangement joins TRBV4-3 to TRBJ2-7; TCRdb reports TRBD1, a call that lacks DNA to check it against. There are 14 residues in the CDR3. Germline V CDR1 and CDR2: LGHNA, YSLEER.

This CDR3 reads CASSYEARQETQYF. The V and J genes are TRBV5-1 and TRBJ2-5. Germline-derived CDR1 and CDR2 are SGHRS and YFSETQ. The CDR3 extends over 14 amino acids. Together with reference TRBV5-1 and TRBJ2-5, the CDR3 gives the full variable domain: KAGVTQTPRYLIKTRGQQVTLSCSPISGHRSVSWYQQTPGQGLQFLFEYFSETQRNKGNFPGRFSGRQFSNSRSEMNVSTLELGDSALYLCASSYEARQETQYFGPGTRLLVL.

This rearrangement joins TRBV5-1 to TRBJ1-1; TCRdb's assignment of TRBD1 cannot be checked, as there is no DNA. The CDR3 is 16 amino acids. Germline values: CDR1 SGHRS, CDR2 YFSETQ. The CDR3: CASSLTQGQGATEAFF.

The gene calls are TRBV29-1 and TRBJ2-3; TCRdb gives TRBD1 as the D gene, but with no DNA this cannot be confirmed. This CDR3 is 15 amino acids long. Per the germline V gene, CDR1 is SQVTM and CDR2 is ANQGSEA. The CDR3 reads CSVLDPLGHTDTQYF.

The genes are TRBV7-2 and TRBJ2-7; TCRdb's assignment of TRBD1 cannot be checked, as there is no DNA. The CDR3 extends over 13 amino acids. Germline values: CDR1 SGHTA, CDR2 FQGNSA. The CDR3 region is CASSFGQGYEQYF. The entire variable domain, with the rest obtained from reference TRBV7-2 and TRBJ2-7, is as follows: GAGVSQSPSNKVTEKGKDVELRCDPISGHTALYWYRQSLGQGLEFLIYFQGNSAPDKSGLPSDRFSAERTGGSVSTLTIQRTQQEDSAVYLCASSFGQGYEQYFGPGTRLTVT.

This chain links TRBV10-3 with TRBJ1-6; TCRdb indicates TRBD1, and absent DNA this call remains unverified. Germline assignment: CDR1 ENHRY and CDR2 SYGVKD. CDR3 length equals 16 residues. The CDR3 spells CAISERAGGLNSPLHF.

The chain has TRBV5-6 and TRBJ1-1. The length of the CDR3 is 15 residues. Looked up from germline, CDR1 is SGHDT and CDR2 is YYEEEE. CDR3 amino acids: CASTFGLGRDTEAFF.

The V call is TRBV10-3, the J call TRBJ2-5; TCRdb gives TRBD2 as the D gene, but with no DNA this cannot be confirmed. There are 17 residues in the CDR3. Germline-derived CDR1 and CDR2 are ENHRY and SYGVKD. The CDR3 reads CAISEVWRDSGRETQYF.

The chain has TRBV5-6 and TRBJ1-1; without DNA, the TCRdb call of TRBD1 cannot be checked. The CDR3 loop spans 12 amino acids. CDR1 SGHDT and CDR2 YYEEEE come from the germline V gene. The CDR3 loop is CASSLTGGIAFF.

The chain carries TRBV6-6 and TRBJ2-3. In germline, CDR1 is MNHNY, CDR2 SVGAGI (reference sequence). The CDR3 sequence is 17 residues long. The CDR3 reads CASSYSHTFASTDTQYF.

V usage is TRBV11-1 and J usage is TRBJ2-3; TCRdb calls TRBD2, which cannot be checked without DNA. Germline V gene lookup returns CDR1 SGHAT and CDR2 FQDESV (reference sequence). CDR3 length: 16 amino acids. The CDR3 protein is CASSLGVSGRSDTQYF.

This chain links TRBV7-8 with TRBJ2-1; TCRdb names TRBD2, which stays unverified in the absence of DNA. CDR1 is SGHVS, CDR2 FQNEAQ, per germline. The CDR3 is 11 amino acids. The CDR3: CASWARNEQFF.

The J gene is TRBJ2-7, the V gene TRBV29-1; TCRdb names TRBD1, which stays unverified in the absence of DNA. The CDR3 is 12 amino acids. The germline gives CDR1 SQVTM, CDR2 ANQGSEA. CDR3 sequence: CSVVTGGYEQYF.

The CDR3 loop is CSASPAQDGIYGYTF. J is TRBJ1-2 and V is TRBV20-1; no DNA is available, so the TRBD1 call from TCRdb remains unchecked. CDR3 size: 15 residues. The germline V gene has CDR1 DFQATT and CDR2 SNEGSKA (reference sequence).

The chain recombines TRBV7-6 with TRBJ2-7; TCRdb lists TRBD1, though no DNA is available to test this call. CDR3 length: 12 amino acids. Germline V gene data show CDR1 as SGHVS and CDR2 as FNYEAQ. CDR3 loop: CASSRDQYEQYF.